The rows below give T cell receptor beta chains drawn from one sample of a study of T cell responses to AZD1222 COVID-19 vaccine. Sequencing used immunoSEQ multiplex PCR; TCRdb keeps in-frame clones, though not all of them. The sample has about 130,000 clones, approximately 91% seen once. The input for sequencing was peripheral blood, taken 28 days after the second AZD1222 dose. The receptor source for this set is an adult who received the AZD1222 COVID-19 vaccine. Both conserved end residues are part of each CDR3. Part of the rows lack a size; the others show once, few, many or a class for expanded clones.

J gene: TRBJ2-7
clone size: NA
V gene: TRBV18
CDR3 length: 14
CDR3 protein: CASSPQRGGYEQYF

J gene: TRBJ1-5
clone size: NA
V gene: TRBV7-2
CDR3 length: 12
CDR3 protein: CASSLLGQPQHF

J gene: TRBJ2-7
clone size: NA
V gene: TRBV28
CDR3 length: 17
CDR3 protein: CASSLWTTESLPYEQYF

J gene: TRBJ2-7
clone size: NA
V gene: TRBV6-6
CDR3 length: 13
CDR3 protein: CASKQGRTYEQYF

J gene: TRBJ2-1
clone size: once
V gene: TRBV5-4
CDR3 length: 13
CDR3 protein: CASTPLGGREQFF

J gene: TRBJ2-2
clone size: NA
V gene: TRBV4-2
CDR3 length: 16
CDR3 protein: CASSQEHVANTGELFF

J gene: TRBJ1-6
clone size: NA
V gene: TRBV5-6
CDR3 length: 14
CDR3 protein: CASSLAGANSPLHF

J gene: TRBJ1-4
clone size: NA
V gene: TRBV18
CDR3 length: 13
CDR3 protein: CASSPGVDEKLFF

J gene: TRBJ2-2
clone size: NA
V gene: TRBV5-1
CDR3 length: 15
CDR3 protein: CASSQGHDNTGELFF

J gene: TRBJ2-5
clone size: NA
V gene: TRBV12-5
CDR3 length: 16
CDR3 protein: CASAGAGSPLLKTQYF

J gene: TRBJ1-1
clone size: NA
V gene: TRBV29-1
CDR3 length: 16
CDR3 protein: CSVEDLSTDMNTEAFF

J gene: TRBJ2-3
clone size: NA
V gene: TRBV27
CDR3 length: 14
CDR3 protein: CASMMGAGSDTQYF

J gene: TRBJ1-3
clone size: once
V gene: TRBV30
CDR3 length: 14
CDR3 protein: CAWSTGSNWNTIYF

J gene: TRBJ2-3
clone size: NA
V gene: TRBV9
CDR3 length: 15
CDR3 protein: CASSLRFAGLTTQYF

J gene: TRBJ2-2
clone size: NA
V gene: TRBV15
CDR3 length: 16
CDR3 protein: CATSRSVAGGSGELFF

J gene: TRBJ1-2
clone size: NA
V gene: TRBV7-3
CDR3 length: 14
CDR3 protein: CASSRGQGGRGYTF

J gene: TRBJ1-5
clone size: NA
V gene: TRBV5-1
CDR3 length: 17
CDR3 protein: CASSLAPTGGGNQPQHF

J gene: TRBJ1-5
clone size: once
V gene: TRBV2
CDR3 length: 13
CDR3 protein: CASSGTNNQPQHF

J gene: TRBJ2-1
clone size: NA
V gene: TRBV9
CDR3 length: 15
CDR3 protein: CASSVDSGSNDEQFF

J gene: TRBJ1-1
clone size: NA
V gene: TRBV20-1
CDR3 length: 11
CDR3 protein: CSAKVNTEAFF

J gene: TRBJ2-7
clone size: NA
V gene: TRBV28
CDR3 length: 13
CDR3 protein: CAGSNRDSYEQYF

J gene: TRBJ2-1
clone size: NA
V gene: TRBV19
CDR3 length: 16
CDR3 protein: CASSIAVRAPVTEQFF

J gene: TRBJ1-2
clone size: NA
V gene: TRBV6-5
CDR3 length: 12
CDR3 protein: CASSTWDTPYTF

J gene: TRBJ1-5
clone size: NA
V gene: TRBV28
CDR3 length: 16
CDR3 protein: CASSPERWGNRQPQHF

J gene: TRBJ1-6
clone size: NA
V gene: TRBV5-1
CDR3 length: 14
CDR3 protein: CASSHGDKNSPLHF

J gene: TRBJ1-4
clone size: NA
V gene: TRBV5-4
CDR3 length: 15
CDR3 protein: CASSLTGALNEKLFF

J gene: TRBJ2-7
clone size: NA
V gene: TRBV7-8
CDR3 length: 13
CDR3 protein: CASSLIYGHEQYF

J gene: TRBJ2-7
clone size: NA
V gene: TRBV27
CDR3 length: 16
CDR3 protein: CASSLLLAGGPYEQYF

J gene: TRBJ2-1
clone size: NA
V gene: TRBV19
CDR3 length: 14
CDR3 protein: CATSRVLHGNEQFF

J gene: TRBJ1-2
clone size: NA
V gene: TRBV7-9
CDR3 length: 13
CDR3 protein: CASGVGQYEGYTF

J gene: TRBJ1-5
clone size: NA
V gene: TRBV19
CDR3 length: 15
CDR3 protein: CASKTGRLLNQPQHF

J gene: TRBJ2-3
clone size: NA
V gene: TRBV5-6
CDR3 length: 13
CDR3 protein: CASSLVRGDTQYF

J gene: TRBJ1-1
clone size: NA
V gene: TRBV7-3
CDR3 length: 13
CDR3 protein: CASSFTGDTEAFF

J gene: TRBJ2-7
clone size: few
V gene: TRBV21-1
CDR3 length: 18
CDR3 protein: CASSPFRCEREGREEQYF

J gene: TRBJ1-2
clone size: NA
V gene: TRBV12-3/TRBV12-4
CDR3 length: 12
CDR3 protein: CASSLGSGGYTF

J gene: TRBJ1-6
clone size: NA
V gene: TRBV18
CDR3 length: 18
CDR3 protein: CASSPLGRVSSYNSPLHF

J gene: TRBJ2-2
clone size: NA
V gene: TRBV5-1
CDR3 length: 15
CDR3 protein: CASSLSQGTPGELFF

J gene: TRBJ1-1
clone size: NA
V gene: TRBV3-1/TRBV3-2
CDR3 length: 15
CDR3 protein: CASSQWWGQNTEAFF

J gene: TRBJ1-2
clone size: NA
V gene: TRBV2
CDR3 length: 12
CDR3 protein: CASRRYRDGYTF

J gene: TRBJ2-5
clone size: NA
V gene: TRBV5-5
CDR3 length: 14
CDR3 protein: CASSIRLDQETQYF

J gene: TRBJ2-3
clone size: NA
V gene: TRBV13
CDR3 length: 13
CDR3 protein: CASRINVFNTQYF